One sample yielded the 2 T cell receptor beta chains listed below, sequenced in a study of blood T cell repertoires in COVID-19. The data were produced by immunoSEQ multiplex PCR, yet TCRdb's version contains in-frame clones alone and is incomplete. Of 110,000 to 150,000 clones in the sample, around 83% were seen once. The sequencing sample was made of peripheral blood. The receptors originated from an elderly woman with acute or convalescent COVID-19.

V usage is TRBV2 and J usage is TRBJ1-1; D may be TRBD1 (6 bases). The length of the CDR3 is 12 residues. V lost 8 bases, J lost 6 bases, and 13 bases lay in between. CDR1 SNHLY and CDR2 FYNNEI come from the germline V gene. The CDR3 DNA follows: TGTGCCAGCTCCCGGGACACCCCTGAAGCTTTCTTT. Translating gives CASSRDTPEAFF.

The CDR3, as DNA: TGTGCCAGCAGCCAAGGAGGAGCAGACTTTTTCTTC. This encodes CASSQGGADFFF. The chain joins TRBV4-2 to TRBJ2-1; D unclear. Germline V lookup: CDR1 LGHNA, CDR2 YNFKEQ. This CDR3 contains 12 residues. Trimming took off 1 base at V and 16 bases at J, with 14 bases between the two ends.